Listed below are T cell receptor beta chains from one sample, sequenced in a study of blood T cell repertoires in COVID-19. Here immunoSEQ multiplex PCR was the method, and the copy in TCRdb shows in-frame clones only, minus some. The profile shows some 450,000 clones, roughly 89% of them singletons. The sample taken for sequencing was peripheral blood. The receptors stem from a man younger than 35 with COVID-19, enrolled during active disease. Each CDR3 is given with its conserved first and last residue. D genes are given only for firm matches. Only part of the rows carry a size: once, few, many, or a class if the clone is expanded.

CDR3nt: TGTGCCAGCAGCTTAAGCCCAGCCTACAATGAGCAGTTCTTC
CDR3aa: CASSLSPAYNEQFF
d_gene: .
j_gene: TRBJ2-1
abundance: .
v_gene: TRBV7-3

CDR3nt: TGCAGCGCCGGCGGGGGGGTGGACATTCAGTACTTC
CDR3aa: CSAGGGVDIQYF
d_gene: TRBD2
j_gene: TRBJ2-4
abundance: .
v_gene: TRBV29-1

CDR3nt: TGTGCCAGCAGCCCTGGGACAGGGTCGGGTGAGACCCAGTACTTC
CDR3aa: CASSPGTGSGETQYF
d_gene: TRBD1
j_gene: TRBJ2-5
abundance: .
v_gene: TRBV27

CDR3nt: TGTGCCAGCAGTTTAGTCCCGGGTACCGTAACGGAAGCTTTCTTT
CDR3aa: CASSLVPGTVTEAFF
d_gene: .
j_gene: TRBJ1-1
abundance: .
v_gene: TRBV27

CDR3nt: TGTGCCAGCAGCCCGATGGGACAGCTATTCTACGAGCAGTACTTC
CDR3aa: CASSPMGQLFYEQYF
d_gene: TRBD1
j_gene: TRBJ2-7
abundance: .
v_gene: TRBV3-1/TRBV3-2

CDR3nt: TGTGCCAGCAGCCAAGGGGGCGGCTGGCAGTACTTC
CDR3aa: CASSQGGGWQYF
d_gene: .
j_gene: TRBJ2-7
abundance: once
v_gene: TRBV3-1/TRBV3-2

CDR3nt: TGTGCCAGCAGCGCAAAGAGCGGGGGTACTACGGAGCTGTTTTTT
CDR3aa: CASSAKSGGTTELFF
d_gene: TRBD2
j_gene: TRBJ2-2
abundance: .
v_gene: TRBV7-9

CDR3nt: TGTGCCAGCAGCGTAGACGGGAGGGCAGCCGGGGAGCTGTTTTTT
CDR3aa: CASSVDGRAAGELFF
d_gene: TRBD2
j_gene: TRBJ2-2
abundance: .
v_gene: TRBV9

CDR3nt: TGCAGTGCCTTCCAGTACAATGAGCAGTTCTTC
CDR3aa: CSAFQYNEQFF
d_gene: .
j_gene: TRBJ2-1
abundance: .
v_gene: TRBV20-1

CDR3nt: TGTGCCAGCAGCCAAGGGCTAGCGTTCGAGACCCAGTACTTC
CDR3aa: CASSQGLAFETQYF
d_gene: .
j_gene: TRBJ2-5
abundance: .
v_gene: TRBV3-1/TRBV3-2

CDR3nt: TGTGCCAGTAGTAACGCGGCCGAGCAGTACTTC
CDR3aa: CASSNAAEQYF
d_gene: .
j_gene: TRBJ2-7
abundance: .
v_gene: TRBV19

CDR3nt: TGTGCCAGCAGCACCGGACAGGCAGGGGCAGGCACCTTC
CDR3aa: CASSTGQAGAGTF
d_gene: TRBD1
j_gene: TRBJ1-2
abundance: .
v_gene: TRBV7-9

CDR3nt: TGTGCCAGTAGGGGGACAGGAACTAGCAATCAGCCCCAGCATTTT
CDR3aa: CASRGTGTSNQPQHF
d_gene: TRBD1
j_gene: TRBJ1-5
abundance: .
v_gene: TRBV19

CDR3nt: TGTGCCAGCAGTGCTTGGTCGAGCGAGCAGTACTTC
CDR3aa: CASSAWSSEQYF
d_gene: .
j_gene: TRBJ2-7
abundance: .
v_gene: TRBV2

CDR3nt: TGTGCCAGTAGTATAGTTAGCGTCCGTCCCCCATACAATGAGCAGTTCTTC
CDR3aa: CASSIVSVRPPYNEQFF
d_gene: .
j_gene: TRBJ2-1
abundance: .
v_gene: TRBV19

CDR3nt: TGTGCCAGCAGTTACTTGGCGGGGGTTGAGCAGTTCTTC
CDR3aa: CASSYLAGVEQFF
d_gene: TRBD2
j_gene: TRBJ2-1
abundance: .
v_gene: TRBV6-5

CDR3nt: TGTGCCAGCAGCTGGGGCGGGGGCCCACAAGAGACCCAGTACTTC
CDR3aa: CASSWGGGPQETQYF
d_gene: .
j_gene: TRBJ2-5
abundance: .
v_gene: TRBV5-6

CDR3nt: TGTGCCAGCAGCTCAGGGGGCAGGAGGACCGGCTACACCTTC
CDR3aa: CASSSGGRRTGYTF
d_gene: TRBD1
j_gene: TRBJ1-2
abundance: .
v_gene: TRBV11-3

CDR3nt: TGTGCCAGCAGCCGTTCTCCGGACTACCAAAGCTCCTACAATGAGCAGTTCTTC
CDR3aa: CASSRSPDYQSSYNEQFF
d_gene: .
j_gene: TRBJ2-1
abundance: .
v_gene: TRBV27

CDR3nt: TGTGCTAGTGCCCGACAGGGAAGTCAGCCCCAGCATTTT
CDR3aa: CASARQGSQPQHF
d_gene: TRBD1
j_gene: TRBJ1-5
abundance: .
v_gene: TRBV12-5

CDR3nt: TGTGCCAGCAGCTTAGTCTCAGGGGCGGCTGAGCAGTTCTTC
CDR3aa: CASSLVSGAAEQFF
d_gene: .
j_gene: TRBJ2-1
abundance: .
v_gene: TRBV7-9

CDR3nt: TGTGCCAGCAGTTCCTCGGGCACAGATACGCAGTATTTT
CDR3aa: CASSSSGTDTQYF
d_gene: .
j_gene: TRBJ2-3
abundance: .
v_gene: TRBV12-3/TRBV12-4

CDR3nt: TGTGCCAGCAGTTCCCTAGCGGGAGGGGCAGAGAAGCAGTTCTTC
CDR3aa: CASSSLAGGAEKQFF
d_gene: TRBD2
j_gene: TRBJ2-1
abundance: .
v_gene: TRBV28

CDR3nt: TGTGCCAGCAGTTTCTTAAACACTGAAGCTTTCTTT
CDR3aa: CASSFLNTEAFF
d_gene: .
j_gene: TRBJ1-1
abundance: .
v_gene: TRBV27

CDR3nt: TGTGCCAGCAGCCCAAGACTAGCGGAACCCTGGGAGCTGTTTTTT
CDR3aa: CASSPRLAEPWELFF
d_gene: TRBD2
j_gene: TRBJ2-2
abundance: .
v_gene: TRBV4-2

CDR3nt: TGTGCCAGCAGCTTAGAAAGGGGGCCCCTCGGCGAGCAGTACTTC
CDR3aa: CASSLERGPLGEQYF
d_gene: TRBD1
j_gene: TRBJ2-7
abundance: .
v_gene: TRBV13

CDR3nt: TGTGCCAGCAGCTTTGCGGAGGTGGGCCAGGCCTACAATGAGCAGTTCTTC
CDR3aa: CASSFAEVGQAYNEQFF
d_gene: .
j_gene: TRBJ2-1
abundance: .
v_gene: TRBV7-3

CDR3nt: TGCGCCAGCGCAGCAACCGGGACAAATAATGAAAAACTGTTTTTT
CDR3aa: CASAATGTNNEKLFF
d_gene: .
j_gene: TRBJ1-4
abundance: .
v_gene: TRBV10-2

CDR3nt: TGTGCCAGCAGCCCTACCGACAGGCTACACGAGCAGTACTTC
CDR3aa: CASSPTDRLHEQYF
d_gene: .
j_gene: TRBJ2-7
abundance: .
v_gene: TRBV7-9

CDR3nt: TGTGCCAGCAGCTCAATAAGCGGGAAAGAGACCCAGTACTTC
CDR3aa: CASSSISGKETQYF
d_gene: TRBD2
j_gene: TRBJ2-5
abundance: .
v_gene: TRBV5-6

CDR3nt: TGTGCCAGCAGCTTGGGGCAGGGTTACGAGCAGTACTTC
CDR3aa: CASSLGQGYEQYF
d_gene: .
j_gene: TRBJ2-7
abundance: .
v_gene: TRBV6-4

CDR3nt: TGTGCCAGCAGTTTGTCGGTCCAAAACACCATATATTTT
CDR3aa: CASSLSVQNTIYF
d_gene: .
j_gene: TRBJ1-3
abundance: .
v_gene: TRBV28

CDR3nt: TGTGCCAGCAGTTACCCACATTCAAAGGGGGAGACCCAGTACTTC
CDR3aa: CASSYPHSKGETQYF
d_gene: .
j_gene: TRBJ2-5
abundance: .
v_gene: TRBV6-6

CDR3nt: TGTGCCAGCAGCGTCAGTACCGGGACTCACAGACCCTACGAGCAGTACTTC
CDR3aa: CASSVSTGTHRPYEQYF
d_gene: .
j_gene: TRBJ2-7
abundance: once
v_gene: TRBV9

CDR3nt: TGTGCCAGTAGTAAATTAGCGGGGACATCTAGCACAGATACGCAGTATTTT
CDR3aa: CASSKLAGTSSTDTQYF
d_gene: TRBD2
j_gene: TRBJ2-3
abundance: .
v_gene: TRBV19

CDR3nt: TGTGCCAGCAGTGACCCCCTAGGGACAGGGGTGTTCTTC
CDR3aa: CASSDPLGTGVFF
d_gene: TRBD1
j_gene: TRBJ2-1
abundance: .
v_gene: TRBV6-1

CDR3nt: TGTGCCAGCAGTTCGGGACAGATCCAAGAGACCCAGTACTTC
CDR3aa: CASSSGQIQETQYF
d_gene: TRBD1
j_gene: TRBJ2-5
abundance: .
v_gene: TRBV5-4

CDR3nt: TGTGCCAGCAGCTGGGAGGGGGGGACCTACGAGCAGTACTTC
CDR3aa: CASSWEGGTYEQYF
d_gene: .
j_gene: TRBJ2-7
abundance: .
v_gene: TRBV11-2

CDR3nt: TGTGCCAGCACCGGGACTCCGATCCCCACAGATACGCAGTATTTT
CDR3aa: CASTGTPIPTDTQYF
d_gene: .
j_gene: TRBJ2-3
abundance: .
v_gene: TRBV6-5

CDR3nt: TGTGCCAGCAGCCCCGGTCCCCAGGCGGGGTATGAGCAGTTCTTC
CDR3aa: CASSPGPQAGYEQFF
d_gene: .
j_gene: TRBJ2-1
abundance: .
v_gene: TRBV7-9